Listed below are T cell receptor beta chains from one sample, sequenced in a study of T-cell memory formation after mild COVID-19. TCRdb re-called the 5' RACE reads with MiXCR, one entry per CDR3 protein. The sample contains around 250,000 distinct CDR3 sequences, about a sixth of which appear only once. Sequencing used PBMCs or a T cell subset sorted from them (not recorded which). These receptors were collected from a man between 18 and 35 years old who had mild COVID-19 (a few samples of this study predate the infection). Cell type and time point are not known. Both conserved end residues are part of each CDR3. A D gene is named only where the DNA matches it firmly. The size entry is marked missing in some rows and otherwise reads once, few, many or a size class.

d_gene	abundance	v_gene	j_gene	len	CDR3aa	CDR3nt
-	-	TRBV20-1	TRBJ1-5	14	CSARDTVRNQPQHF	TGCAGTGCTAGAGACACTGTACGCAATCAGCCCCAGCATTTT
-	few	TRBV7-2	TRBJ1-1	13	CASSSRLLGEAFF	TGTGCCAGCAGCTCTCGACTATTGGGTGAAGCTTTCTTT
-	-	TRBV30	TRBJ2-2	13	CAWSVVSTGELFF	TGTGCCTGGAGTGTAGTAAGCACCGGGGAGCTGTTTTTT
-	-	TRBV20-1	TRBJ2-3	13	CSARDSGTDTQYF	TGCAGTGCTAGAGATAGCGGTACAGATACGCAGTATTTT
-	many	TRBV4-2	TRBJ2-5	16	CASSQSTGGGGETQYF	TGTGCCAGCAGCCAATCGACGGGTGGGGGAGGAGAGACCCAGTACTTC
-	-	TRBV9	TRBJ2-3	15	CASSSRTASTDTQYF	TGTGCCAGCAGCTCTAGGACGGCTAGCACAGATACGCAGTATTTT
-	-	TRBV5-1	TRBJ2-5	14	CASTSPGLGETQYF	TGCGCCAGCACTAGCCCGGGACTCGGAGAGACCCAGTACTTC
TRBD2	many	TRBV5-1	TRBJ2-3	15	CASSLAGGASDTQYF	TGCGCCAGCAGCTTGGCCGGGGGGGCATCCGATACGCAGTATTTT
-	many	TRBV7-2	TRBJ2-3	11	CASSPLDTQYF	TGTGCCAGCAGCCCACTAGATACGCAGTATTTT
-	once	TRBV5-1	TRBJ1-1	13	CASSWTGQSEAFF	TGCGCCAGCAGCTGGACGGGACAATCTGAAGCTTTCTTT
-	few	TRBV12-3/TRBV12-4	TRBJ1-5	15	CASTETGRGSQPQHF	TGTGCCAGCACCGAAACAGGGCGGGGTAGTCAGCCCCAGCATTTT
TRBD2	few	TRBV7-3	TRBJ2-1	16	CASSAATSGGPNEQFF	TGTGCCAGCAGCGCTGCGACTAGCGGGGGACCAAATGAGCAGTTCTTC
-	few	TRBV12-5	TRBJ2-2	16	CASGLVHTQGNGELFF	TGTGCTAGTGGTTTGGTACACACACAGGGTAACGGGGAGCTGTTTTTT
TRBD1	few	TRBV20-1	TRBJ2-5	15	CSATNPTGGGETQYF	TGCAGTGCTACAAACCCTACAGGGGGCGGGGAGACCCAGTACTTC
TRBD1	-	TRBV10-3	TRBJ2-5	13	CAIGTGVRETQYF	TGTGCCATTGGGACAGGCGTACGTGAGACCCAGTACTTC
-	large	TRBV7-6	TRBJ2-3	13	CASSYTSTDTQYF	TGTGCCAGCAGCTACACTAGCACAGATACGCAGTATTTT
-	few	TRBV7-2	TRBJ2-7	13	CASSLAATYEQYF	TGTGCCAGCAGCTTAGCGGCGACCTACGAGCAGTACTTC
-	-	TRBV30	TRBJ2-5	13	CAWSRRGGETQYF	TGTGCCTGGAGTCGCAGGGGAGGGGAGACCCAGTACTTC
-	many	TRBV6-2/TRBV6-3	TRBJ2-5	13	CASRAHSQETQYF	TGTGCCAGCCGAGCACACAGCCAAGAGACCCAGTACTTC
-	few	TRBV7-2	TRBJ1-3	15	CASSLEATSGNTIYF	TGTGCCAGCAGCTTAGAAGCGACCTCTGGAAACACCATATATTTT
-	few	TRBV29-1	TRBJ2-1	12	CSVGPGLGEQFF	-
TRBD2	few	TRBV27	TRBJ2-5	16	CASSASLAGPPKTQYF	TGTGCCAGCAGTGCCTCCCTAGCGGGTCCCCCGAAGACCCAGTACTTC
TRBD1	once	TRBV4-3	TRBJ1-1	18	CASSQGPGRGLVYGEAFF	TGCGCCAGCAGCCAAGGTCCAGGAAGGGGGCTTGTTTACGGTGAAGCTTTCTTT
-	few	TRBV14	TRBJ2-5	16	CASSQALLRARETQYF	TGTGCCAGCAGCCAAGCGCTCCTCCGGGCACGAGAGACCCAGTACTTC
TRBD2	few	TRBV20-1	TRBJ2-1	15	CSATPRGGAYNEQFF	TGCAGTGCTACCCCACGGGGGGGGGCATACAATGAGCAGTTCTTC
-	few	TRBV20-1	TRBJ2-1	12	CRAIRGFDEQFF	TGCAGGGCTATCAGGGGTTTTGATGAGCAGTTCTTC
-	few	TRBV7-2	TRBJ2-5	13	CASSLSRLETQYF	TGTGCCAGCAGCTTATCCCGGCTTGAGACCCAGTACTTC
-	few	TRBV7-3	TRBJ2-3	17	CASSPGGPVSHTDTQYF	TGTGCCAGCAGCCCAGGCGGCCCCGTGTCACACACAGATACGCAGTATTTT
-	many	TRBV7-8	TRBJ2-3	12	CASSLEQDTQYF	TGTGCCAGCAGCTTAGAACAAGATACGCAGTATTTT
TRBD1	few	TRBV7-2	TRBJ1-1	14	CASSNQGAGTEAFF	TGTGCCAGCAGCAATCAGGGGGCGGGCACTGAAGCTTTCTTT
-	-	TRBV25-1	TRBJ1-1	11	CASSGARKAFF	TGTGCCAGCAGTGGGGCCCGGAAAGCTTTCTTT
-	-	TRBV19	TRBJ1-1	14	CASSNVGRGTEAFF	TGTGCCAGTAGTAATGTCGGAAGGGGCACTGAAGCTTTCTTT
TRBD1	-	TRBV12-3/TRBV12-4	TRBJ1-1	15	CASSSDRGPGTEAFF	TGTGCCAGCAGTTCAGACAGGGGGCCGGGCACTGAAGCTTTCTTT
-	few	TRBV7-2	TRBJ2-1	13	CASSYQSPNEQFF	TGTGCCAGCAGCTATCAGTCTCCCAATGAGCAGTTCTTC
-	few	TRBV12-3/TRBV12-4	TRBJ2-1	14	CASTAGTFYNEQFF	TGTGCCAGCACCGCCGGGACGTTCTACAATGAGCAGTTCTTC